Listed here are 28 T cell receptor beta chains from one sample, sequenced in a study of blood T cell repertoires in COVID-19. Method: immunoSEQ multiplex PCR; TCRdb's copy keeps in-frame clones and lacks some. The sample shows 250,000 or so clones, about four fifths of them seen only once. The sample consisted of PBMCs or T cells enriched from blood (not recorded which). The receptors were gathered from a man between 60 and 75 years old who had recovered from COVID-19.

This clone was recorded once. The chain employs TRBV19 and TRBJ2-3; TRBD2 agrees at 8 bases. V dropped 5 bases and J dropped 5; count of bases not matched to a gene: 9. This CDR3 spans 15 amino acids. The germline V gene has CDR1 LNHDA and CDR2 SQIVND (reference sequence). CDR3 residues: CASSLQRGHKDTQYF. As DNA, the CDR3 is TGTGCCAGTAGTCTCCAGCGGGGGCATAAAGATACGCAGTATTTT. The full variable domain, with the rest looked up from reference TRBV19 and TRBJ2-3, is DGGITQSPKYLFRKEGQNVTLSCEQNLNHDAMYWYRQDPGQGLRLIYYSQIVNDFQKGDIAEGYSVSREKKESFPLTVTSAQKNPTAFYLCASSLQRGHKDTQYFGPGTRLTVL.

This clone has just a few counts. The J gene is TRBJ1-6, the V gene TRBV5-6, with D unclear. The V end was cut by 5 bases, the J end by 4 bases, with 16 bases between. Germline V lookup: CDR1 SGHDT, CDR2 YYEEEE. This CDR3 comprises 16 residues. The DNA of the CDR3 is TGTGCCAGCAGTGAGGGCCCGGGGATATATAATTCACCCCTCCACTTT. This gives the protein CASSEGPGIYNSPLHF.

The count of this clone is one. The V gene is TRBV5-4, the J gene TRBJ2-1, with D possibly TRBD2 on 7 matching bases. This CDR3 region has 13 residues. Germline V gives CDR1 SGHNT, CDR2 YYREEE (reference sequence). Trimming shortened V by 4 bases and J by 8 bases, and 13 bases separated the two germline ends. CDR3 region: CASSKGGAHEQFF. In DNA form, the CDR3 reads TGTGCCAGCAGCAAAGGGGGGGCCCATGAGCAGTTCTTC. The full variable domain, in which reference TRBV5-4 and TRBJ2-1 provide the parts outside the CDR3, is ETGVTQSPTHLIKTRGQQVTLRCSSQSGHNTVSWYQQALGQGPQFIFQYYREEENGRGNFPPRFSGLQFPNYSSELNVNALELDDSALYLCASSKGGAHEQFFGPGTRLTVL.

This clone was detected a few times. The rearrangement links TRBV5-1 to TRBJ1-2; 9 nucleotides align to TRBD1. This CDR3 has 15 residues. The V gene's germline CDR1 is SGHRS and CDR2 YFSETQ. With V trimmed by 4 bases and J by 2 bases, 6 bases remained unmatched. Here the CDR3 DNA reads TGCGCCAGCAGCCAGCGGACAGGGGCCAACTATGGCTACACCTTC. This codes for CASSQRTGANYGYTF.

As to this clone: Other DNA sequences in the same sample also yield this CDR3. In DNA, the CDR3 is TGTGCCAGTAGTATTACCGGGAACACTGAAGCTTTCTTT. Its protein is CASSITGNTEAFF. The J gene is TRBJ1-1, the V gene TRBV19; D remains ambiguous. The CDR3 has 13 amino acids. The germline CDR1 and CDR2 sequences are LNHDA and SQIVND (reference sequence). V lost 3 bases and J lost 1, with 6 bases in between. The full variable domain, completed using reference TRBV19 and TRBJ1-1, is DGGITQSPKYLFRKEGQNVTLSCEQNLNHDAMYWYRQDPGQGLRLIYYSQIVNDFQKGDIAEGYSVSREKKESFPLTVTSAQKNPTAFYLCASSITGNTEAFFGQGTRLTVV.

V usage is TRBV3-1 (or the pseudogene TRBV3-2) and J usage is TRBJ1-2; 8 bases are a match to TRBD1. The CDR3 is 15 residues long. J lost 7 bases, V lost 6 bases, and 13 bases had no gene match. Germline V lookup: CDR1 LGHDT, CDR2 YNNKEL (reference sequence). CDR3 sequence: CASSQGAGEIVGYTF. CDR3 nucleotides: TGTGCCAGCAGTCAGGGGGCAGGGGAGATAGTTGGCTACACCTTC.

In its sample, this clone was seen once. The genes are TRBV6-2 or TRBV6-3 and TRBJ2-7, with TRBD1 identical over 8 bases. Germline CDR1 reads MNHEY; CDR2 reads SVGEGT. This CDR3 is 16 amino acids long. The junction had 10 bases not matched to a gene; V was cut back by 6 bases and J by 0 bases. CDR3 amino acids: CASSPQRTGSSYEQYF. CDR3 DNA sequence: TGTGCCAGCAGCCCTCAACGGACAGGGAGCTCCTACGAGCAGTACTTC.

V and J are TRBV7-9 and TRBJ1-1; no definite D call. Germline-derived CDR1 and CDR2 are SEHNR and FQNEAQ (reference sequence). The CDR3 length is 14 residues. V was cut by 3 bases and J by 1 base, with 9 bases left in between. The CDR3 DNA is TGTGCCAGCAGCTTTCGGCAGGCGAACACTGAAGCTTTCTTT. Translating gives CASSFRQANTEAFF.

The chain is built from TRBV19 and TRBJ2-7; 7 bases are shared with TRBD1. V lost 5 bases and J lost 0; bases outside the gene matches: 4. In germline, CDR1 is LNHDA, CDR2 SQIVND (reference sequence). This CDR3 is built from 14 residues. CDR3 in amino acids: CASSPDRVSYEQYF. DNA for the CDR3: TGTGCCAGTAGTCCAGACAGGGTCTCCTACGAGCAGTACTTC. Complete variable domain (other parts from reference TRBV19 and TRBJ2-7): DGGITQSPKYLFRKEGQNVTLSCEQNLNHDAMYWYRQDPGQGLRLIYYSQIVNDFQKGDIAEGYSVSREKKESFPLTVTSAQKNPTAFYLCASSPDRVSYEQYFGPGTRLTVT.

The chain combines TRBV4-2 with TRBJ1-2; D remains unclear. CDR1 is LGHNA, CDR2 YNFKEQ, per germline. Trimming took off 0 bases at V and 2 bases at J, with 10 bases between the two ends. The CDR3 is 15 residues long. CDR3 nucleotide sequence: TGTGCCAGCAGCCAAGAAGGTAACGGGAACTATGGCTACACCTTC. Protein: CASSQEGNGNYGYTF.

The gene calls are TRBV4-1 and TRBJ2-1, with 7 nucleotides matching TRBD1. The CDR3 contains 16 residues. Germline loops: CDR1 MGHRA, CDR2 YSYEKL. J was trimmed by 4 bases and V by 0 bases; bases with no gene match: 6. This CDR3 is CASSQDRGQVYNEQFF. CDR3 nucleotides: TGCGCCAGCAGCCAAGATCGCGGACAGGTTTACAATGAGCAGTTCTTC.

This clone showed up just once. The chain couples TRBV11-2 to TRBJ1-3; D is undetermined. The CDR3 spans 16 residues. Germline V CDR1 and CDR2: SGHAT, FQNNGV. The ends were cut back, 0 bases at V and 0 bases at J, with 9 bases in the middle. The chain's CDR3 is CASSLDVGYSGNTIYF. The CDR3 region has the DNA TGTGCCAGCAGCTTAGATGTCGGGTACTCTGGAAACACCATATATTTT. The full variable domain, rest sourced from reference TRBV11-2 and TRBJ1-3, is EAGVAQSPRYKIIEKRQSVAFWCNPISGHATLYWYQQILGQGPKLLIQFQNNGVVDDSQLPKDRFSAERLKGVDSTLKIQPAKLEDSAVYLCASSLDVGYSGNTIYFGEGSWLTVV.

The chain carries TRBV19 and TRBJ1-5; D gene unclear. The CDR3 totals 13 residues. Germline lookup yields CDR1 LNHDA and CDR2 SQIVND (reference sequence). Trimming took off 3 bases at V and 3 bases at J, with 6 bases between the two ends. The CDR3 reads CASSIYNNQPQHF. CDR3 sequence (DNA): TGTGCCAGTAGTATTTACAACAATCAGCCCCAGCATTTT. The variable domain in full, with the rest retrieved from reference TRBV19 and TRBJ1-5, is DGGITQSPKYLFRKEGQNVTLSCEQNLNHDAMYWYRQDPGQGLRLIYYSQIVNDFQKGDIAEGYSVSREKKESFPLTVTSAQKNPTAFYLCASSIYNNQPQHFGDGTRLSIL.

The chain couples TRBV7-9 to TRBJ1-6; D not certain. Per the germline V gene, CDR1 is SEHNR and CDR2 is FQNEAQ (reference sequence). The CDR3 runs 15 residues. Trimming took off 1 base at V and 6 bases at J, with 10 bases between the two ends. The CDR3 protein is CASSLGAASNSPLHF. The CDR3 coding sequence is TGTGCCAGCAGCTTAGGGGCAGCAAGTAATTCACCCCTCCACTTT.

This clone was observed a handful of times. CDR3 in DNA: TGCGCCAGCAGCCAATACGGGAACACTGAAGCTTTCTTT. This codes for CASSQYGNTEAFF. The chain links TRBV4-3 to TRBJ1-1; no clear D gene. The CDR3 is made up of 13 amino acids. Deletions cut 2 bases from V and 1 base from J, with 5 bases between. The germline V gene has CDR1 LGHNA and CDR2 YSLEER.

The chain combines TRBV5-1 with TRBJ1-5, with TRBD1 matching over 7 bases. V shed 0 bases, J shed 2 bases, and the junction held 5 bases outside the gene matches. Germline CDR1 SGHRS, CDR2 YFSETQ. This CDR3 is built from 16 residues. The CDR3 coding sequence is TGCGCCAGCAGCTTGGACGTCACAGGGGGCAATCAGCCCCAGCATTTT. Its protein product is CASSLDVTGGNQPQHF.

This rearrangement joins TRBV3-1 (or the pseudogene TRBV3-2) to TRBJ1-5; 8 nucleotides match TRBD1. CDR1 and CDR2 (germline): LGHDT, YNNKEL (reference sequence). The CDR3 totals 15 residues. J gave up 3 bases and V 6 bases, and 7 bases lay outside the gene matches. The CDR3 sequence: CASSQDREFNQPQHF. CDR3 in DNA: TGTGCCAGCAGTCAGGACAGGGAATTCAATCAGCCCCAGCATTTT.

This chain links TRBV28 with TRBJ1-2; D is perhaps TRBD1 (5 bases). This CDR3 has 14 residues. Germline-derived CDR1 and CDR2 are MDHEN and SYDVKM. Trimming removed 5 bases at V and 2 bases at J, with 12 bases between. The CDR3 DNA reads TGTGCCAGCAGTGGGGGGACGCTCAACTATGGCTACACCTTC. It is translated as CASSGGTLNYGYTF.

The chain joins TRBV7-9 to TRBJ2-6; 12 bases match TRBD2. Germline V gives CDR1 SEHNR, CDR2 FQNEAQ (reference sequence). The CDR3 covers 19 residues. The trim removed 4 bases at V and 3 bases at J, leaving 10 bases unmatched. The CDR3 nucleotides read TGTGCCAGCAGCTCAAGACTAGCGGGGGCCTCGAATGGGGCCAACGTCCTGACTTTC. This translates into CASSSRLAGASNGANVLTF.

The chain is built from TRBV28 and TRBJ2-3; 7 bases are a match to TRBD1. Per germline, CDR1 MDHEN and CDR2 SYDVKM. The CDR3 is made up of 15 amino acids. With 4 bases clipped from V and 2 bases from J, the junction kept 6 bases outside the gene matches. CDR3 loop: CASSSRDRNTDTQYF. DNA of the CDR3: TGTGCCAGCAGTTCTAGGGACAGAAACACAGATACGCAGTATTTT.

The chain carries TRBV6-6 and TRBJ1-2; no clear D gene. Trimming removed 0 bases at V and 5 bases at J, with 7 bases between. Looked up from germline, CDR1 is MNHNY and CDR2 is SVGAGI (reference sequence). CDR3 length: 13 amino acids. The CDR3 loop is CASSYSYDYGYTF. In nucleotides, the CDR3 is TGTGCCAGCAGTTACTCCTATGATTATGGCTACACCTTC.

This sequence joins TRBV27 and TRBJ2-7, with D possibly TRBD1 on 6 matching bases. Germline lookup yields CDR1 MNHEY and CDR2 SMNVEV (reference sequence). The V end lost 5 bases, the J end lost 7 bases, and 15 bases lay between the germline ends. The CDR3 sequence is 13 residues long. The CDR3 loop reads CASSLTIQGEQYF. Here the CDR3 DNA reads TGTGCCAGCAGTCTAACCATCCAGGGGGAGCAGTACTTC.

The chain employs TRBV5-5 and TRBJ2-1; 11 bases match TRBD2. After removal of 2 bases from V and 4 bases from J, the junction contained 5 bases not matched to a gene. Germline CDR1 is SGHKS and CDR2 is YYEKEE (reference sequence). The CDR3 totals 16 residues. CDR3 in DNA: TGTGCCAGCAGCTTACTGACTAGCGGGGTGTACAATGAGCAGTTCTTC. This translates into CASSLLTSGVYNEQFF.

This clone was seen only once. V usage is TRBV10-1 and J usage is TRBJ1-2; no reliable D call. Germline CDR1 is WNHNN and CDR2 is SYGVQD (reference sequence). V was trimmed by 6 bases and J by 2 bases, leaving 31 bases between them. This CDR3 is built from 20 residues. The CDR3 sequence is CASRSTTSGRIVNGNYGYTF. CDR3 DNA sequence: TGCGCCAGCAGATCCACCACCTCGGGGAGAATAGTGAATGGGAACTATGGCTACACCTTC.

The rearrangement joins TRBV7-9 to TRBJ2-1; 7 bases are shared with TRBD1. CDR1 is SEHNR and CDR2 is FQNEAQ in the germline V gene (reference sequence). The CDR3 length is 16 residues. J gave up 0 bases and V 5 bases, and 7 bases lay outside the gene matches. The CDR3 loop is CASSKIQGSSYNEQFF. CDR3 in DNA: TGTGCCAGCAGCAAAATACAGGGGAGCTCCTACAATGAGCAGTTCTTC.

As DNA, the CDR3 is TGTGCCAGCAGGCCGACGAGGGCCGCGAGGAACACCATATATTTT. It codes for CASRPTRAARNTIYF. V is TRBV28 and J is TRBJ1-3; D not resolved. Germline V gives CDR1 MDHEN, CDR2 SYDVKM. V was shortened by 6 bases and J by 7 bases, with 19 bases between the two germline ends. The CDR3 extends over 15 amino acids. Full variable domain (rest looked up from reference TRBV28 and TRBJ1-3): DVKVTQSSRYLVKRTGEKVFLECVQDMDHENMFWYRQDPGLGLRLIYFSYDVKMKEKGDIPEGYSVSREKKERFSLILESASTNQTSMYLCASRPTRAARNTIYFGEGSWLTVV.

The rearrangement joins TRBV7-9 to TRBJ2-2, with D hard to call. Germline V lookup: CDR1 SEHNR, CDR2 FQNEAQ (reference sequence). This CDR3 spans 13 amino acids. V gave up 5 bases and J gave up 6 bases, with 10 bases separating them. CDR3 DNA sequence: TGTGCCAGCAGCCCAGGTGTTTCCGGGGAGCTGTTTTTT. This gives the protein CASSPGVSGELFF.

The chain uses TRBV7-9 and TRBJ2-7; D possibly corresponds to TRBD1 (6 bases). CDR1 is SEHNR and CDR2 is FQNEAQ in the germline V gene (reference sequence). The CDR3 covers 15 residues. The V gene lost 4 bases and the J gene lost 2 bases, with 15 bases spanning the gap. Here the CDR3 DNA reads TGTGCCAGCAGCTCCACAAGCAGGGGTACCTACGAGCAGTACTTC. Protein sequence: CASSSTSRGTYEQYF.